Listed here is a single T cell receptor (beta chain). The table came from immunoSEQ multiplex PCR; TCRdb's copy has only in-frame clones and leaves some out. The table records 450,000 to 650,000 clones, around 77% of them present only once. CDR1 is MNHNY, CDR2 SVGAGI, per germline (reference sequence). Trimming cost V 5 bases and J 3 bases, with 14 bases left between them. CDR3 length: 15 amino acids. The entry originates in a study of shared clonotypes between healthy human individuals. J is TRBJ1-5 and V is TRBV6-6; no definite D call. This TCR derives from a woman in her forties in good health. Some clones in this sample may be carry-over from other donors' samples. What was sequenced was PBMCs. The CDR3 is CASSPLPANNQPQHF. DNA of the CDR3: TGTGCCAGCAGTCCGCTCCCGGCCAACAATCAGCCCCAGCATTTT.